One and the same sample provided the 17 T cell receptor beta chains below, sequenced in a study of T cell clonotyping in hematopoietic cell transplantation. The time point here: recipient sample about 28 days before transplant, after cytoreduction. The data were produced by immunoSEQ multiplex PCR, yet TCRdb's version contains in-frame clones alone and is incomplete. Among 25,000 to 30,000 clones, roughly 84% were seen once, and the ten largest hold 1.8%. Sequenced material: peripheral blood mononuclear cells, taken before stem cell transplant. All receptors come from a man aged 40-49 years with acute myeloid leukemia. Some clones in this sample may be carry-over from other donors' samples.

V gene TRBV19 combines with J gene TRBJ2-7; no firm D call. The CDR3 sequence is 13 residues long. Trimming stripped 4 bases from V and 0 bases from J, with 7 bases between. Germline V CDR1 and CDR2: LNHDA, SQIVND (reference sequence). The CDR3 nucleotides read TGTGCCAGTAGTAACGTGGGCTCCTACGAGCAGTACTTC. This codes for CASSNVGSYEQYF.

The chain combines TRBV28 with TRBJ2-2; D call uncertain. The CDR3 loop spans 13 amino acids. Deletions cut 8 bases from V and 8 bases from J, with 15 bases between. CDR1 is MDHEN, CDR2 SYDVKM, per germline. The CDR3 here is CASSPGARGELFF. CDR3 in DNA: TGTGCCAGCTCGCCCGGAGCCAGAGGGGAGCTGTTTTTT.

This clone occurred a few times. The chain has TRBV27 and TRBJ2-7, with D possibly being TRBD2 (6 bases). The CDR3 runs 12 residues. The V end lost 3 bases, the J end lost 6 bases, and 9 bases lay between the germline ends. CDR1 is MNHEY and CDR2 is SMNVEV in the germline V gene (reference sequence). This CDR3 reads CASSFPGGEQYF. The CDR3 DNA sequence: TGTGCCAGCAGTTTCCCCGGGGGCGAGCAGTACTTC.

The CDR3 reads CATSRDRTGTIRKYGYTF. CDR3 coding DNA: TGTGCCACCAGCAGGGACCGAACGGGGACTATAAGAAAATATGGCTACACCTTC. The J gene is TRBJ1-2, the V gene TRBV15; tentative D call: TRBD1 (5 bases). The germline CDR1 and CDR2 sequences are LNHNV and YYDKDF (reference sequence). The V and J ends lost 3 bases and 5 bases respectively, with 25 bases between them. The CDR3 runs to 18 residues.

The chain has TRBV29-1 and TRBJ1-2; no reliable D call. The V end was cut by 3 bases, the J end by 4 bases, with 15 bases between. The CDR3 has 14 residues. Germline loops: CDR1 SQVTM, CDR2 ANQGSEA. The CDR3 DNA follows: TGCAGCGTTGAGGGCAGGAGCGCCTTCTATGGCTACACCTTC. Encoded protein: CSVEGRSAFYGYTF. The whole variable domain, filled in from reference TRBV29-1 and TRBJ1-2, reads SAVISQKPSRDICQRGTSLTIQCQVDSQVTMMFWYRQQPGQSLTLIATANQGSEATYESGFVIDKFPISRPNLTFSTLTVSNMSPEDSSIYLCSVEGRSAFYGYTFGSGTRLTVV.

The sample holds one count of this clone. This chain's CDR3 is CASSQGRSGNTIYF. The CDR3 nucleotides are TGTGCCAGCAGTCAGGGGCGCTCTGGAAACACCATATATTTT. V and J are TRBV28 and TRBJ1-3; TRBD1 is a possible D gene (6 bases). Germline assignment: CDR1 MDHEN and CDR2 SYDVKM. Trimming shortened V by 5 bases and J by 0 bases, and 8 bases separated the two germline ends. The length of the CDR3 is 14 residues.

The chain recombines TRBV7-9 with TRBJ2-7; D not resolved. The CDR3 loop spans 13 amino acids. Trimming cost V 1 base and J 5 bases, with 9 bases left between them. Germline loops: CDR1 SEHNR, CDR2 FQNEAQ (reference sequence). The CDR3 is CASSLVWPDEQYF. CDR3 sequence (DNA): TGTGCCAGCAGCTTAGTTTGGCCCGACGAGCAGTACTTC.

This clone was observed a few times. This CDR3 reads CAISSASTQTQYF. CDR3 coding DNA: TGTGCCATCAGCTCGGCTAGCACGCAGACCCAGTACTTC. The chain uses TRBV10-3 and TRBJ2-5; the D gene is possibly TRBD2 (5 bases). CDR3 length: 13 residues. The germline V gene has CDR1 ENHRY and CDR2 SYGVKD. With 6 bases removed from V and 6 bases from J, the gap between germline ends came to 14 bases.

This CDR3 is CASLTGGGGELFF. DNA for the CDR3: TGTGCCAGTCTTACAGGGGGCGGCGGGGAGCTGTTTTTT. J is TRBJ2-2 and V is TRBV25-1, with TRBD1 matching 9 bases. The CDR3 length is 13 residues. CDR1 and CDR2 (germline): MGHDK, SYGVNS. The trim removed 9 bases at V and 7 bases at J, leaving 6 bases unmatched.

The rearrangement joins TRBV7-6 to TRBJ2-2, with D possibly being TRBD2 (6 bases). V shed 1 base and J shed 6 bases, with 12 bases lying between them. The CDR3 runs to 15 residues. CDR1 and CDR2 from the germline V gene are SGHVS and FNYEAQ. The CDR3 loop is CASSLVSGVAGELFF. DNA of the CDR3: TGTGCCAGCAGCTTAGTTTCGGGGGTGGCCGGGGAGCTGTTTTTT. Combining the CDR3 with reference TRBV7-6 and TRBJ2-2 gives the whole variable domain GAGVSQSPRYKVTKRGQDVALRCDPISGHVSLYWYRQALGQGPEFLTYFNYEAQQDKSGLPNDRFSAERPEGSISTLTIQRTEQRDSAMYRCASSLVSGVAGELFFGEGSRLTVL.

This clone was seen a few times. The CDR3 nucleotides are TGTGCCAGCAGCCAAGAGGGATTTAAGCCCCTCCACTTT. Translating it yields CASSQEGFKPLHF. J is TRBJ1-6 and V is TRBV14; D is unclear. The CDR3 is 13 residues long. In germline, CDR1 is SGHDN, CDR2 FVKESK. With 0 bases removed from V and 13 bases from J, the gap between germline ends came to 10 bases.

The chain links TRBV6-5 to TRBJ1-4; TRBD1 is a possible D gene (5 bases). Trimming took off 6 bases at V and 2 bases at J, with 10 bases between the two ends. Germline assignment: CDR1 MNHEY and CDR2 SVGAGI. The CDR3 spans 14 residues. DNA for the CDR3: TGTGCCAGCAGCCCCGGGACTACTAATGAAAAACTGTTTTTT. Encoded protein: CASSPGTTNEKLFF.

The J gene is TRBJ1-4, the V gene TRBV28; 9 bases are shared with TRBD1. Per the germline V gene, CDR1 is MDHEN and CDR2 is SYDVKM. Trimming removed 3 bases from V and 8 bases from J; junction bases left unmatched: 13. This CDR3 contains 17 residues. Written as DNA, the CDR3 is TGTGCCAGCAGTTTGAACCGGGACAGGGATTTTCGCGAAAAACTGTTTTTT. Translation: CASSLNRDRDFREKLFF.

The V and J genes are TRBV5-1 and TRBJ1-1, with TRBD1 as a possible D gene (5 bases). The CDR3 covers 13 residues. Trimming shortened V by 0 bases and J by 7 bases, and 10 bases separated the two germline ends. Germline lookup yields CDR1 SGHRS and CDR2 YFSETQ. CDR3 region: CASSLVGDGEAFF. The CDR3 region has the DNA TGCGCCAGCAGCTTGGTTGGGGACGGTGAAGCTTTCTTT. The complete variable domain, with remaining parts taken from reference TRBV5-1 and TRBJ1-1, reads KAGVTQTPRYLIKTRGQQVTLSCSPISGHRSVSWYQQTPGQGLQFLFEYFSETQRNKGNFPGRFSGRQFSNSRSEMNVSTLELGDSALYLCASSLVGDGEAFFGQGTRLTVV.

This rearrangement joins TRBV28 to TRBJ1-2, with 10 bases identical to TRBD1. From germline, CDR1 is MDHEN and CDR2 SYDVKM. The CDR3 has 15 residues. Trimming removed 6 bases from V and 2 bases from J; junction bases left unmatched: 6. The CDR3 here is CASSWTGGGNYGYTF. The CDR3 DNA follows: TGTGCCAGCAGCTGGACAGGGGGGGGAAACTATGGCTACACCTTC.

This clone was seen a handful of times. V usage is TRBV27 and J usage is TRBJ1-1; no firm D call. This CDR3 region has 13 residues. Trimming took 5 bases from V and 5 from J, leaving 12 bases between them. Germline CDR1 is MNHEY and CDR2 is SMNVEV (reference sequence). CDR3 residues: CASSPLRATEAFF. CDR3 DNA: TGTGCCAGCAGTCCTCTCCGGGCTACTGAAGCTTTCTTT.

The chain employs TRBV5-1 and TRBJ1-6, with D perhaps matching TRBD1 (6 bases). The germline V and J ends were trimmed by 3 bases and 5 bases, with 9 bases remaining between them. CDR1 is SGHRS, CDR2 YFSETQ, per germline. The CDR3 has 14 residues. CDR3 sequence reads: CASSSQGNNSPLHF. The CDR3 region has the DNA TGCGCCAGCAGCTCTCAGGGGAATAATTCACCCCTCCACTTT.